This record covers a single T cell receptor (beta chain). The sample is drawn from a study of blood T cell repertoires in COVID-19. V was trimmed by 4 bases and J by 5 bases, leaving 15 bases between them. The CDR3 is 14 amino acids. CDR1 and CDR2 from the germline V gene are SGHRS and YFSETQ. Repertoires were generated with immunoSEQ multiplex PCR, while TCRdb's copy carries only in-frame clones and drops some. There are 200,000 or so clones in the sample; around 82% occur only once, and less than 9.5% lies in the top ten. Participant reports of clinical history set cohort assignment. Input material: PBMCs or T cells enriched from blood (not recorded which). V is TRBV5-1 and J is TRBJ1-1; D is unclear. The source is a middle-aged man who had recovered from COVID-19. Here the CDR3 reads CASSHQWAGTEAFF. The CDR3 region has the DNA TGCGCCAGCAGCCACCAATGGGCCGGTACTGAAGCTTTCTTT.